Here is one T cell receptor beta chain with its context. The antigen it binds to is not known. Qualities for individual bases were not recorded, and no much larger clone is one base off. CDR1 is given as SGHAT and CDR2 as FQNNGV, both from the germline V gene. Measured from the cysteine to the phenylalanine, the CDR3 is 14 residues long. Only the CDR3 region is kept as DNA, spanning 42 bases read in frame from base 1. Libraries were built with 5' RACE. The reads were generated on an Illumina HiSeq 2500. A second PCR of roughly 6 to 12 cycles was performed with a sample-barcoded 5' primer and a J-beta primer mix. A template-switch 5' adaptor carrying 12 random nucleotides introduced a unique molecular identifier onto each TCR beta cDNA molecule. Each sample yielded at least 2.5 million CDR3-containing paired-end reads. First-strand cDNA synthesis was performed from all RNA using the Mint cDNA synthesis kit, with priming by a TRBC-specific oligonucleotide. Following uracil-DNA glycosylase treatment, all cDNA underwent a first 18-cycle PCR with the universal primers M1SS and BC2_uni_R. The authors' analysis ran thus. Normalization of each sample was performed by random selection of 1 million high-quality reads, each carrying a distinct molecular identifier. Instead of being binned into consensus sequences, reads that shared molecular identifiers were thrown out. CDR3 identification, clonotype clustering and error correction used MiTCR with a Q25 quality threshold and the strictest error-elimination algorithm. A nonparametric unseen species model with Euler transformation was used to estimate a lower bound on total TCR beta diversity. TCRdb ran its own pipeline on the public reads, namely fastp trimming at Q25 and MiXCR clone calling, and kept in-frame beta chains. Every CDR3 protein is listed once, alongside the most common genes and DNA of its rows. What appears here as the V and J calls and clone size reflects TCRdb's work, not the paper's. Here the sample has some 1.5 million distinct CDR3 sequences; under 30% occur a single time. The biggest ten clones account for 7.7% of the sample.

This entry is derived from a study of blood T cells in healthy people across ages (dated by TCRdb to the mid-2010s). Regarding the research as a whole: In model experiments, roughly one uniquely barcoded TCR beta cDNA molecule per two T cells was captured by template switching. Donors of different ages were randomly distributed across sequencing lanes to avoid experimental bias. Donors were grouped into four age groups: young (average about 15 years), middle-aged (39), aged (roughly 62) and long-lived (around 80). Using the same blood draw, the study looked at two additional independent replicas of 1 million unique cDNA reads for two donors, one aged 18 to 29 and the other aged 80 or older. To track age-related changes in TCR beta repertoire diversity, the study relied on deep sequencing normalized with unique cDNA molecular identifiers. Results and caveats for the whole study, not just this receptor: Because profiling used bulk unsorted PBMCs, naive and antigen-experienced compartments could not be compared conclusively. Observed TCR beta diversity correlated strongly with the percentage of naive T cells measured by flow cytometry. Estimates of total diversity based on one million sequenced T cells were regarded as lower bounds and as underestimates. Donor CMV infection status was unknown, potentially confounding age-related changes in expanded clonotypes. Compared with the aged group, the long-lived group had more naive CD4+ T cells, fewer expanded clones and increased TCR diversity, a pattern suggesting age selection. As age increased, observed TCR beta diversity per million T cells dropped in a roughly linear way, and a significant reduction was already evident by age 40.

Donors were 40 or so systemically healthy Caucasian individuals from Russia aged roughly 6 to 90 years. Each donor gave 8 to 10 milliliters of peripheral blood, drawn into EDTA-treated Vacutainer tubes. Ficoll-Paque density-gradient centrifugation was used to isolate PBMCs, with at least 6.5 million per sample. Total RNA, at least 6 micrograms per sample, was extracted from PBMCs with Trizol reagent. Naive CD45RAhigh/CD27high T cell percentages were measured by flow cytometry on a PBMC aliquot from every donor. The chain is made from TRBV11-2 and TRBJ2-1, with 7 bases aligning to TRBD2. Near its end, the DNA agrees better with TRBJ2-7, so the J call may be wrong. The clonotype comes from a woman in her 30s in good health. Sequencing was carried out using blood. The CDR3 protein is CASSLEGLLNEQYF. Here is the DNA: TGTGCCAGCAGCTTGGAGGGACTACTCAATGAGCAGTACTTC.